Included here is one TCR beta chain sequence, with context. What antigen it recognizes has not been identified. Qualities for individual bases were not recorded, and no much larger clone is one base off. The CDR3 regions of human TCRbeta chains were subjected to immunosequencing. Under the source paper's analysis protocol: Repertoire TCRs were checked for matches against a reference library of SARS-CoV-2-specific TCRs that had been generated using the MIRA antigen-specificity platform. Breadth was defined as the fraction of unique TCRs that were SARS-CoV-2-associated. Depth was defined as the fraction of total T cells that were SARS-CoV-2-associated. Using the MIRA data, each spike-specific TCR was assigned both to the spike region to which the TCR was reactive and to a CD4 or CD8 class. Log10-transformed breadth and depth values were compared by one-way ANOVA with Sidak's multiple comparisons tests. In its TCRdb copy, this immuneACCESS table keeps in-frame sequences only and misses some clones. Where compared with another copy, unresolved V genes explain less than half of these, and the others have no known cause. That table is the source of V, J and clone size, and D and trimming were worked out from the DNA. Here the sample has roughly 120,000 clones; about nine tenths occur a single time. 3.5% to 4.5% of the sample belongs to the ten largest clones.

Interpreted using the paper, the time point label stands for: baseline before first vaccination. Vaccinee samples came from UK trials COV001 and COV002, including a single-blind randomized controlled phase 2/3 trial of AZD1222 (ChAdOx1 nCoV-19) in healthy adults. Trial participant PBMC samples were collected at day 0 and day 28 after the second dose for TCRbeta chain sequencing. The germline V gene (reference sequence) gives CDR1 as LGHDT and CDR2 as YNNKEL. The CDR3 holds 17 amino acids from the cysteine to the phenylalanine. The kept DNA is CDR3 alone, 51 bases in frame from the first base. Trimming removed 4 bases from V and 0 bases from J, leaving 13 bases between the germline ends. The data originate from a study of T cell responses to AZD1222 COVID-19 vaccine (dated by TCRdb to about 2021). With regard to the full study: Because spike-specific TCR depth and breadth did not differ between the two schedules, AZD1222 recipients who got a second dose at roughly 4 weeks were pooled with those who got a second dose at roughly 12 weeks. TCR sequencing covered some 250 trial participants: about 210 given two doses of AZD1222 and about 26 given two doses of MenACWY control vaccine. Trial participants were enrolled into age subgroups of 18-55, 56-69 and 70-plus years, which contained approximately 150, 28 and 58 TCR-sequenced participants, respectively. The study at large found these results: Only five to seven AZD1222 recipients were SARS-CoV-2 seropositive at baseline, limiting conclusions about previously exposed vaccinees. Participants were mostly white British and included more females than males, and it was suggested by the authors that clonal diversity may have been underestimated. A significant rise in spike-specific TCR breadth and depth was observed after two AZD1222 doses relative to day 0 and relative to MenACWY recipients. The whole spike protein was spanned by vaccine-associated CD4 TCRs, and dominant responses were seen in regions 160-218 and 743-854. Epitopes outside the regions mutated in the B.1.351 and B.1.1.7 variants were reportedly recognized by nearly half of the unique spike-specific TCRs. Because no samples from the day 14 peak response were available, repertoires could be characterized only after the peak T cell response. In the small 56-69-year group, the increase in depth fell short of significance, most likely because of low power.

This sequence uses TRBV3-1 (or the pseudogene TRBV3-2) and TRBJ2-6; the D gene is perhaps TRBD1 or TRBD2, each of them matching over 5 bases. Material: peripheral blood, obtained on day 0 of AZD1222 vaccination. The sequence was obtained from an adult in good health. The CDR3 sequence is CASSRGTALSGANVLTF. The DNA reads TGTGCCAGCAGCCGAGGGACCGCTCTCTCTGGGGCCAACGTCCTGACTTTC.